The 20 T cell receptor beta chains given below trace back to one sample, sequenced in a study of blood T cell repertoires in COVID-19. The protocol was immunoSEQ multiplex PCR, while the TCRdb copy is restricted to in-frame clones and leaves out a portion. The table lists around 200,000 clones, 86% of them singletons. Sequencing was performed on PBMCs or T cells enriched from blood (not recorded which). The receptors originated from a middle-aged woman with acute COVID-19.

The J gene is TRBJ1-2, the V gene TRBV19; a possible D gene is TRBD1 (5 bases). Trimming took 10 bases from V and 5 from J, leaving 14 bases between them. CDR1 and CDR2 from the germline V gene are LNHDA and SQIVND (reference sequence). This CDR3 is built from 12 residues. This chain's CDR3 is CATSTALYGYTF. DNA for the CDR3: TGTGCCACCTCGACAGCTCTATATGGCTACACCTTC.

The J gene is TRBJ1-6, the V gene TRBV7-2; no clear D. Germline V gene sequence: CDR1 SGHTA, CDR2 FQGNSA. This CDR3 contains 13 residues. The germline V and J ends were trimmed by 5 bases and 8 bases, with 10 bases remaining between them. CDR3 coding DNA: TGTGCCAGCAGCGCCTTAGTAGATTCACCCCTCCACTTT. Protein sequence: CASSALVDSPLHF.

This chain joins TRBV7-9 and TRBJ2-3; D uncertain. Trimming took off 5 bases at V and 2 bases at J, with 11 bases between the two ends. CDR3 length: 14 residues. Germline V gene data show CDR1 as SEHNR and CDR2 as FQNEAQ (reference sequence). The CDR3 DNA reads TGTGCCAGCAGCCCAGGCCCGTACACAGATACGCAGTATTTT. Its protein product is CASSPGPYTDTQYF.

The rearrangement uses TRBV30 and TRBJ2-1, with a possible D match to TRBD1 (5 bases). The V and J ends lost 8 bases and 2 bases respectively, with 22 bases between them. This CDR3 is built from 16 residues. Germline CDR1 reads GTSNPN; CDR2 reads SVGIG (reference sequence). The CDR3 sequence is CAGRTRDQSAYNEQFF. In DNA form, the CDR3 reads TGTGCCGGTCGGACCAGGGATCAGTCCGCCTACAATGAGCAGTTCTTC.

For this clone: Within the sample, other DNA sequences also encode this same CDR3. V and J are TRBV19 and TRBJ1-1, with 10 bases matching TRBD1. The germline V gene encodes CDR1 LNHDA and CDR2 SQIVND (reference sequence). The junction had 6 bases not matched to a gene; V was cut back by 5 bases and J by 0 bases. The CDR3 is made up of 16 amino acids. CDR3 sequence (DNA): TGTGCCAGTAGTGGGGGACAGGGGACAATGAACACTGAAGCTTTCTTT. It specifies CASSGGQGTMNTEAFF.

The chain combines TRBV3-1 (or the pseudogene TRBV3-2) with TRBJ2-7, with 8 nucleotides matching TRBD2. V lost 1 base and J lost 2; bases outside the gene matches: 7. This CDR3 region has 16 residues. Germline CDR1 LGHDT, CDR2 YNNKEL (reference sequence). The CDR3 nucleotides read TGTGCCAGCAGCCAAGGGGGAAAAGCGGGGGCCTACGAGCAGTACGTC. Translated, it gives CASSQGGKAGAYEQYV.

V and J are TRBV5-1 and TRBJ2-2; possibly TRBD1 for D (5 bases). Trimming took 0 bases from V and 2 from J, leaving 11 bases between them. Germline CDR1 and CDR2: SGHRS and YFSETQ. This CDR3 region has 16 residues. The CDR3 nucleotides are TGCGCCAGCAGCTTGGAGGCAGGGCTAAACACCGGGGAGCTGTTTTTT. Translating it yields CASSLEAGLNTGELFF.

This clone was found once. The rearrangement links TRBV10-3 to TRBJ1-1; 7 bases line up with TRBD1. There are 13 residues in the CDR3. With V trimmed by 3 bases and J by 3 bases, 1 base remained unmatched. The germline CDR1 and CDR2 sequences are ENHRY and SYGVKD. The CDR3 nucleotides read TGTGCCATCAGTGATAGGGGGCACACTGAAGCTTTCTTT. It codes for CAISDRGHTEAFF.

The rearrangement links TRBV18 to TRBJ1-6, with 8 bases that match TRBD1. This CDR3 is built from 14 residues. V was pared by 5 bases and J by 7 bases, with 4 bases of the junction left unmatched. Germline CDR1 KGHSH, CDR2 LQKENI. CDR3 bases: TGTGCCAGCTCAGGACAGGGCCAGAATTCACCCCTCCACTTT. It specifies CASSGQGQNSPLHF.

This rearrangement joins TRBV30 to TRBJ1-2; 7 bases match TRBD1. Germline assignment: CDR1 GTSNPN and CDR2 SVGIG (reference sequence). The CDR3 contains 12 residues. V shed 5 bases, J shed 6 bases, and the junction held 6 bases outside the gene matches. CDR3 DNA: TGTGCCTGGGTAGACAGGGACCATGGCTACACCTTC. Translating it yields CAWVDRDHGYTF.

The sample holds one count of this clone. V and J are TRBV19 and TRBJ1-1, with D possibly TRBD1 on 5 matching bases. This CDR3 contains 13 residues. The V gene's germline CDR1 is LNHDA and CDR2 SQIVND (reference sequence). The V end was cut by 7 bases, the J end by 5 bases, with 14 bases between. CDR3 nucleotide sequence: TGTGCCAGTAACGCAAACCGGGGGACTGAAGCTTTCTTT. Amino acids: CASNANRGTEAFF.

J is TRBJ1-2 and V is TRBV9, with TRBD1 matching 7 bases. In germline, CDR1 is SGDLS, CDR2 YYNGEE. Germline trimming cut 4 bases from V and 4 bases from J; bases unmatched to any gene: 16. CDR3 size: 17 residues. The CDR3 nucleotides are TGTGCCAGCAGCCCAGGGGGTCCAACGACAGGGACCTATGGCTACACCTTC. Its protein product is CASSPGGPTTGTYGYTF.

This clone was seen ten or more times. As DNA, the CDR3 is TGTGCCAGCAGACTCGGGACAGGGAATCAGCCCCAGCATTTT. It codes for CASRLGTGNQPQHF. This chain uses TRBV27 with TRBJ1-5; 9 positions agree with TRBD1. The germline V gene has CDR1 MNHEY and CDR2 SMNVEV (reference sequence). V dropped 6 bases and J dropped 4; count of bases not matched to a gene: 4. CDR3 length equals 14 residues.

The V call is TRBV6-4, the J call TRBJ2-1, with 12 bases aligning to TRBD2. Germline trimming cut 4 bases from V and 8 bases from J; bases unmatched to any gene: 3. CDR1 is MRHNA and CDR2 is SNTAGT in the germline V gene. The CDR3 is 14 residues long. In nucleotides, the CDR3 is TGTGCCAGCAGTGCTAGCGGGGGGGCCGATGAGCAGTTCTTC. Encoded protein: CASSASGGADEQFF.

This chain joins TRBV11-2 and TRBJ2-1, with 14 nucleotides matching TRBD2. CDR3 length: 18 residues. Germline loops: CDR1 SGHAT, CDR2 FQNNGV. J was trimmed by 4 bases and V by 5 bases; bases with no gene match: 10. The CDR3 sequence: CASSLILRTSGGYNEQFF. The DNA for the CDR3 is TGTGCCAGCAGCCTAATATTACGGACTAGCGGGGGGTACAATGAGCAGTTCTTC.

The chain couples TRBV7-2 to TRBJ1-5; TRBD1 matches at 7 bases. This CDR3 is built from 14 residues. The germline gives CDR1 SGHTA, CDR2 FQGNSA. The V gene end was trimmed by 0 bases and the J gene end by 11 bases; junction bases not matched to a gene: 7. CDR3 region: CASSLANNRGTQHF. DNA of the CDR3: TGTGCCAGCAGCTTAGCAAACAACAGGGGAACCCAGCATTTT.

The J gene is TRBJ1-2, the V gene TRBV3-1 (or the pseudogene TRBV3-2); possibly TRBD1 for D (5 bases). CDR3 length: 15 amino acids. V shed 4 bases and J shed 4 bases, with 16 bases lying between them. Germline V lookup: CDR1 LGHDT, CDR2 YNNKEL (reference sequence). As DNA, the CDR3 is TGTGCCAGCAGCCCTCCGGACGGGGGAGGCTATGGCTACACCTTC. This translates into CASSPPDGGGYGYTF.

The chain employs TRBV7-9 and TRBJ2-5, with 7 bases that match TRBD1. Germline assignment: CDR1 SEHNR and CDR2 FQNEAQ (reference sequence). The CDR3 consists of 14 residues. The V gene end was trimmed by 5 bases and the J gene end by 2 bases; junction bases not matched to a gene: 5. For the CDR3, the DNA is TGTGCCAGCAGCGATAACAGGGGACAAGAGACCCAGTACTTC. Protein: CASSDNRGQETQYF.

The V and J genes are TRBV6-2 or TRBV6-3 and TRBJ1-5; TRBD1 aligns across 9 bases. After removal of 4 bases from V and 0 bases from J, the junction contained 4 bases not matched to a gene. Germline CDR1 and CDR2: MNHEY and SVGEGT. The CDR3 spans 16 residues. The CDR3 here is CASSSGTGFSNQPQHF. CDR3 coding DNA: TGTGCCAGCAGTTCCGGGACAGGGTTTAGCAATCAGCCCCAGCATTTT.

This chain connects TRBV10-3 to TRBJ2-7; maybe TRBD2 (6 bases). This CDR3 region has 12 residues. Between the trimmed V and J ends, which lost 8 bases and 0 bases, there was a span of 8 bases. CDR1 ENHRY and CDR2 SYGVKD come from the germline V gene. CDR3 in amino acids: CAIGTGSYEQYF. The CDR3, as DNA: TGTGCCATCGGGACTGGCTCCTACGAGCAGTACTTC.